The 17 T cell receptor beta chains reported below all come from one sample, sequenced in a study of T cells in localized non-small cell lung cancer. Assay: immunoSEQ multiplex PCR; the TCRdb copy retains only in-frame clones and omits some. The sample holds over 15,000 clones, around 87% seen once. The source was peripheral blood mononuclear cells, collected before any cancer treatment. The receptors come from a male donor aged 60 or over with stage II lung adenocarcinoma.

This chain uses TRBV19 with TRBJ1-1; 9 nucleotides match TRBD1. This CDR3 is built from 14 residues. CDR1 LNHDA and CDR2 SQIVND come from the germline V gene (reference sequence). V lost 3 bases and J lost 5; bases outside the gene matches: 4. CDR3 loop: CASSMDRGYTEAFF. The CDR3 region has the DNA TGTGCCAGTAGTATGGACAGGGGTTATACTGAAGCTTTCTTT.

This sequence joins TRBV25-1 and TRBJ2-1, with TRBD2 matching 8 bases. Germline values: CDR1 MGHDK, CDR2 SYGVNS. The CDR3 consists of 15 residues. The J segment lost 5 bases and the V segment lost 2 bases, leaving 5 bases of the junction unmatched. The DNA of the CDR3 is TGTGCCAGCAGTGAAGGTACTAGCGGAAACAATGAGCAGTTCTTC. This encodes CASSEGTSGNNEQFF.

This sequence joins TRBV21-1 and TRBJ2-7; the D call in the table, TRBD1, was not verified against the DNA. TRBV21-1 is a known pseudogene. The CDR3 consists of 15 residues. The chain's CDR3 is CASSGRQGPSYEQYF. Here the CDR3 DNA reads TGTGCCAGCAGCGGGAGACAGGGGCCGTCCTACGAGCAGTACTTC.

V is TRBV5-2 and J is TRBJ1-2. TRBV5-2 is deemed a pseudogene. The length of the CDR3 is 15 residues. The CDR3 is CASSPNLRDNYGYTF. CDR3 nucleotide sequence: TGTGCCAGCAGCCCTAACCTCCGGGACAACTATGGCTACACCTTC.

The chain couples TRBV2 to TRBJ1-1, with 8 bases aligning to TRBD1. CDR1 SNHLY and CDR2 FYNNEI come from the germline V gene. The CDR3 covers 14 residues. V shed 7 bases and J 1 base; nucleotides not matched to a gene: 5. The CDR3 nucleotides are TGTGCCAGCAACCAGGGGGCCCAGAACACTGAAGCTTTCTTT. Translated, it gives CASNQGAQNTEAFF. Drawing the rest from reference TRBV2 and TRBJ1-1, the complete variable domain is EPEVTQTPSHQVTQMGQEVILRCVPISNHLYFYWYRQILGQKVEFLVSFYNNEISEKSEIFDDQFSVERPDGSNFTLKIRSTKLEDSAMYFCASNQGAQNTEAFFGQGTRLTVV.

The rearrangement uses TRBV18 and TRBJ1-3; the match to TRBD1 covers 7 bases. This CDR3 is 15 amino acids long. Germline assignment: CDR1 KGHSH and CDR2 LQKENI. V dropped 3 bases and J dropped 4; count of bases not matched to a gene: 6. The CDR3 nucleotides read TGTGCCAGCTCACCTACGACAGGGAGAGGAAACACCATATATTTT. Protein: CASSPTTGRGNTIYF. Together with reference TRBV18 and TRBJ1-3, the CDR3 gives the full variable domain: NAGVMQNPRHLVRRRGQEARLRCSPMKGHSHVYWYRQLPEEGLKFMVYLQKENIIDESGMPKERFSAEFPKEGPSILRIQQVVRGDSAAYFCASSPTTGRGNTIYFGEGSWLTVV.

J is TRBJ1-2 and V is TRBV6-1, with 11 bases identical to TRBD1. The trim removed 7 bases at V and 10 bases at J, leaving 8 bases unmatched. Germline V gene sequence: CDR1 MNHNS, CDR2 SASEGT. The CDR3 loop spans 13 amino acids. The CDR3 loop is CASTLDRGRPYTF. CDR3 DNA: TGTGCCAGCACCCTGGACAGGGGGCGACCCTACACCTTC.

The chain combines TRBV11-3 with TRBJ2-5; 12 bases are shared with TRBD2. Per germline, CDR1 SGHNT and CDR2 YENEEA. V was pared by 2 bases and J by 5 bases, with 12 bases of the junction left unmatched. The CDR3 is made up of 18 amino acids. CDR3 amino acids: CASSLPYAASGRAETQYF. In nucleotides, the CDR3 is TGTGCCAGCAGCTTACCCTATGCGGCTAGCGGGAGGGCGGAGACCCAGTACTTC.

CDR3 protein: CAWSTSAGYEQYF. The CDR3 DNA follows: TGTGCCTGGAGTACGTCTGCGGGCTACGAGCAGTACTTC. This rearrangement joins TRBV30 to TRBJ2-7; a possible D gene is TRBD2 (5 bases). This CDR3 spans 13 amino acids. CDR1 is GTSNPN and CDR2 is SVGIG in the germline V gene (reference sequence). Trimming stripped 2 bases from V and 3 bases from J, with 11 bases between.

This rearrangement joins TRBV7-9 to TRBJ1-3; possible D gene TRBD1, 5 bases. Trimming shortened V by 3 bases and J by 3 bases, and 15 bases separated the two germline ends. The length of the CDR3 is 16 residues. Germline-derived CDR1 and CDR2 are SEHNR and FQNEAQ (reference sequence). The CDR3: CASSFTGASYGNTIYF. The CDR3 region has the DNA TGTGCCAGCAGCTTTACAGGAGCCTCCTATGGAAACACCATATATTTT.

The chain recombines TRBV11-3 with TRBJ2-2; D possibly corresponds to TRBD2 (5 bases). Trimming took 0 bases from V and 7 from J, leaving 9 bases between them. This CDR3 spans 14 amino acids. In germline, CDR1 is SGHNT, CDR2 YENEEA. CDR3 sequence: CASSLEDSGGELFF. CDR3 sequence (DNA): TGTGCCAGCAGCTTAGAGGACTCGGGCGGGGAGCTGTTTTTT.

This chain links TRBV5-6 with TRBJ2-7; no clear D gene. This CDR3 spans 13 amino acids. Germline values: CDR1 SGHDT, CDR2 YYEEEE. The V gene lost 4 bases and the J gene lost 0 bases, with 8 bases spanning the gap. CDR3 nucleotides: TGTGCCAGCAGCGTGGGCGCCTCCTACGAGCAGTACTTC. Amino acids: CASSVGASYEQYF.

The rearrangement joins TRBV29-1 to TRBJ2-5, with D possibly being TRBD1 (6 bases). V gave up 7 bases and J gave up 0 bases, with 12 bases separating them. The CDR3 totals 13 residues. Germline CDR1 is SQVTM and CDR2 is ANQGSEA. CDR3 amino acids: CSATGRHQETQYF. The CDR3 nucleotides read TGCAGCGCGACAGGACGGCACCAAGAGACCCAGTACTTC.

The CDR3 protein is CASGGRVDGNEQYF. CDR3 sequence (DNA): TGTGCCTCAGGCGGGCGGGTGGATGGGAACGAGCAGTACTTC. The genes are TRBV6-5 and TRBJ2-7, with D tentatively TRBD2 (5 bases). V was cut by 11 bases and J by 5 bases, with 22 bases left in between. This CDR3 has 14 residues. From germline, CDR1 is MNHEY and CDR2 SVGAGI.

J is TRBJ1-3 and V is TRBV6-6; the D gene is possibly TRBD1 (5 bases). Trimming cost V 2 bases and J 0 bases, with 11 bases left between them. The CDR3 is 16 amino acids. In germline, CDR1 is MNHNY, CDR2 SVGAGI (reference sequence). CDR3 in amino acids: CASSYEAGISGNTIYF. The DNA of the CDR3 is TGTGCCAGCAGTTACGAAGCAGGGATCTCTGGAAACACCATATATTTT.

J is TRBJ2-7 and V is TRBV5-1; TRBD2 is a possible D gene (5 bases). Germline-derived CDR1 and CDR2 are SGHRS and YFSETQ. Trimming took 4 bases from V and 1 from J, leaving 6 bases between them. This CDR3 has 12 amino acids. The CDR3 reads CASSRGSYEQYF. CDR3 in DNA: TGCGCCAGCAGCCGGGGATCCTACGAGCAGTACTTC.

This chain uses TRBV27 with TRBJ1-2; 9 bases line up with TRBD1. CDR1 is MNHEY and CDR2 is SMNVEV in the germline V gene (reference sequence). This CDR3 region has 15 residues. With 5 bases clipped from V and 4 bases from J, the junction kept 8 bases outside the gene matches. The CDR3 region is CASSTTGGGFYGYTF. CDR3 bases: TGTGCCAGCAGTACTACAGGGGGCGGATTCTATGGCTACACCTTC.